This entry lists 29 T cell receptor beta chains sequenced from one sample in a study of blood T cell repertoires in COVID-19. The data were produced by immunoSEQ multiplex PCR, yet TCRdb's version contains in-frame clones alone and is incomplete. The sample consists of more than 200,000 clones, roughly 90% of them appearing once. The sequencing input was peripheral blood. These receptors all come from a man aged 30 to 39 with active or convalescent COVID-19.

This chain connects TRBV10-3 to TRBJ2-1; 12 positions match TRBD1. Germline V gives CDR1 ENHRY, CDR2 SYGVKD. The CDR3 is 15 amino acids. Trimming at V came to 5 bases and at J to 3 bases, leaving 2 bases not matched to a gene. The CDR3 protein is CAISRDRGHYNEQFF. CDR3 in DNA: TGTGCCATCAGTCGGGACAGGGGGCACTACAATGAGCAGTTCTTC.

CDR3 protein: CASSSGTSGGSQETQYF. DNA of the CDR3: TGTGCCAGCAGCTCTGGGACTAGCGGGGGGTCGCAAGAGACCCAGTACTTC. This chain connects TRBV7-9 to TRBJ2-5, with 15 nucleotides matching TRBD2. The CDR3 extends over 17 amino acids. Per the germline V gene, CDR1 is SEHNR and CDR2 is FQNEAQ (reference sequence). The V segment lost 4 bases and the J segment 2 bases; nucleotides outside the gene matches: 5.

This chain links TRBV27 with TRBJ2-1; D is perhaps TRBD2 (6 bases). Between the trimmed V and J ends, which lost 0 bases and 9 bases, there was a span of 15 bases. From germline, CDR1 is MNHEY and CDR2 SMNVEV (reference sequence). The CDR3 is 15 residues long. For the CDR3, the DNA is TGTGCCAGCAGTTTATCTGTGGAGGGGCGAACTGAGCAGTTCTTC. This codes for CASSLSVEGRTEQFF.

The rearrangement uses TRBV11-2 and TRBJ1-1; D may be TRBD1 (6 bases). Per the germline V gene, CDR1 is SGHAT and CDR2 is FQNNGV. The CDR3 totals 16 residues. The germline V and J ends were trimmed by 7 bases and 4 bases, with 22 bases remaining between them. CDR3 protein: CASTRLQGFMGTEAFF. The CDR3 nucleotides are TGTGCCAGCACCAGACTTCAGGGGTTTATGGGCACTGAAGCTTTCTTT.

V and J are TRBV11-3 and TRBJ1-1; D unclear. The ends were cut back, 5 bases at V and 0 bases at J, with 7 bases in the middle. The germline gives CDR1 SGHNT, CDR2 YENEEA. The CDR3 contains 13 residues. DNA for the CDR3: TGTGCCAGCAGCGAGAGGATGAACACTGAAGCTTTCTTT. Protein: CASSERMNTEAFF.

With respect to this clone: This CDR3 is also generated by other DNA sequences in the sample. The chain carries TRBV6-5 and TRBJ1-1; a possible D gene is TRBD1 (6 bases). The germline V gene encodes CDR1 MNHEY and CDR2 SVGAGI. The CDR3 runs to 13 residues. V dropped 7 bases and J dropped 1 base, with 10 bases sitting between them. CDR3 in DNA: TGTGCCAGCACCCTGACAGGGAACACTGAAGCTTTCTTT. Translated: CASTLTGNTEAFF.

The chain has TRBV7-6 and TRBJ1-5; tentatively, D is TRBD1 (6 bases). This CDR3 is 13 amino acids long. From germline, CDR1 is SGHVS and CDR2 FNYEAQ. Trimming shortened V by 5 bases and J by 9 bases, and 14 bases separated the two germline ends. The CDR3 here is CASSQDRWGPQHF. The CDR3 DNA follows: TGTGCCAGCAGCCAGGACAGATGGGGGCCCCAGCATTTT.

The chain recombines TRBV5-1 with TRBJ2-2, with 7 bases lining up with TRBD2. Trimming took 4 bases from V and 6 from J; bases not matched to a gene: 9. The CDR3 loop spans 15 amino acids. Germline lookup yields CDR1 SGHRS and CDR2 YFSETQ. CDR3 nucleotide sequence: TGCGCCAGCAGCCCGGCGAGCGGGGAGCCCGGGGAGCTGTTTTTT. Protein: CASSPASGEPGELFF.

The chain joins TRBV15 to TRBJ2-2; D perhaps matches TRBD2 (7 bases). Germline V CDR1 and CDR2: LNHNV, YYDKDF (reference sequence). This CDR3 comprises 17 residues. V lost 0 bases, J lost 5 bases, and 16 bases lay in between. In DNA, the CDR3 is TGTGCCACCAGCAGAGACGAGGCGGGGGCGCAAACCGGGGAGCTGTTTTTT. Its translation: CATSRDEAGAQTGELFF.

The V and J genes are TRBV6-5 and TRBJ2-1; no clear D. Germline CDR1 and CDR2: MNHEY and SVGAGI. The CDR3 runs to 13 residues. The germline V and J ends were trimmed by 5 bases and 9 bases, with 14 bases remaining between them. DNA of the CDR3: TGTGCCAGCAGTAGATCCCGAAACGGTGAGCAGTTCTTC. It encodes CASSRSRNGEQFF.

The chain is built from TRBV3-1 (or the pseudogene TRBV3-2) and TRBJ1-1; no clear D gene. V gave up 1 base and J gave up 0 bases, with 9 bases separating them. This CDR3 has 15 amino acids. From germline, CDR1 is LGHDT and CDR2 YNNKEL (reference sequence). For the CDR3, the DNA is TGTGCCAGCAGCCAAGCGGCCAGGATGAACACTGAAGCTTTCTTT. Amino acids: CASSQAARMNTEAFF.

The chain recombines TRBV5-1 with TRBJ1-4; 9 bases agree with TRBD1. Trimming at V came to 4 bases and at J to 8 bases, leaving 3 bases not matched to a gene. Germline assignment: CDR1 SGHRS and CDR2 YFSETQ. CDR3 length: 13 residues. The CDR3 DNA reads TGCGCCAGCAGCAGGGGACAGGGAGAAAAACTGTTTTTT. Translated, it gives CASSRGQGEKLFF. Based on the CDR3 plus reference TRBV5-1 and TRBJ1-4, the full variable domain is KAGVTQTPRYLIKTRGQQVTLSCSPISGHRSVSWYQQTPGQGLQFLFEYFSETQRNKGNFPGRFSGRQFSNSRSEMNVSTLELGDSALYLCASSRGQGEKLFFGSGTQLSVL.

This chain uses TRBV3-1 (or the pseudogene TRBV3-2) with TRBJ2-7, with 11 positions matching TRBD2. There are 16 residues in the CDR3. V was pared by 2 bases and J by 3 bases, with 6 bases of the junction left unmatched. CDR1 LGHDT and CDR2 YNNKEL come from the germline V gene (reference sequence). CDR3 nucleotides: TGTGCCAGCAGCCAATTAGGGACTAGCGGAAACTACGAGCAGTACTTC. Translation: CASSQLGTSGNYEQYF.

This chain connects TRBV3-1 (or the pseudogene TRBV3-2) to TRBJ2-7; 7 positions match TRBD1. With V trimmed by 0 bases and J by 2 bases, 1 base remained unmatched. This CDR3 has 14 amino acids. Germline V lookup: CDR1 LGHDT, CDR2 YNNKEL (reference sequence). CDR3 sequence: CASSQDQGAYEQYF. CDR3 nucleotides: TGTGCCAGCAGCCAAGATCAGGGGGCCTACGAGCAGTACTTC.

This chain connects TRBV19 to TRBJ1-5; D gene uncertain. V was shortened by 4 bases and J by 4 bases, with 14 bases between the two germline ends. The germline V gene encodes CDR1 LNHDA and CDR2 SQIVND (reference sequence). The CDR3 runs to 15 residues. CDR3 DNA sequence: TGTGCCAGTAGTAAATGGTCGGGAATGAATCAGCCCCAGCATTTT. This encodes CASSKWSGMNQPQHF.

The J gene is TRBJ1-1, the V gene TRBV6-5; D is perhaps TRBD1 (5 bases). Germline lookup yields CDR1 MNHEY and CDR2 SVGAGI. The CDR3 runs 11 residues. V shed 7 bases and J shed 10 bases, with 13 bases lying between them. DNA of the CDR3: TGTGCCAGCAAATATCAGGGTAGAGCTTTCTTT. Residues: CASKYQGRAFF.

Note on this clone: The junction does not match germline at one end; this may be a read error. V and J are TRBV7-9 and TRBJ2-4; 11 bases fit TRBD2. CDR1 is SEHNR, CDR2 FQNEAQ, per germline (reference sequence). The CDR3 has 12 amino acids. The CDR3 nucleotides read TGTGCCAGCAGCTTAGGAGGTAGCGGGGGGGCGTTC. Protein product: CASSLGGSGGAF.

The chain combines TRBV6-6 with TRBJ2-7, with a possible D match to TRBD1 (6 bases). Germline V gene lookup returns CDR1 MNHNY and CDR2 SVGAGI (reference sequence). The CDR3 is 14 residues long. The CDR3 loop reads CERQDQTSSYEQYF. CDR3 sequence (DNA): TGTGAACGACAGGATCAAACGAGCTCCTACGAGCAGTACTTC.

Here the CDR3 DNA reads TGTGCCAGCAGTTGGGCAGTGGGTGAAAAACTGTTTTTT. Translation gives CASSWAVGEKLFF. The chain combines TRBV6-5 with TRBJ1-4; D is ambiguous. CDR1 and CDR2 (germline): MNHEY, SVGAGI. Trimming cost V 4 bases and J 7 bases, with 10 bases left between them. The CDR3 contains 13 residues.

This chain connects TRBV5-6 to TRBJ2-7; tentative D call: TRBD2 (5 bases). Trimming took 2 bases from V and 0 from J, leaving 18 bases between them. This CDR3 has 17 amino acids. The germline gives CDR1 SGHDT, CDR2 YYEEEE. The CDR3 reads CASSFTPTGTVSYEQYF. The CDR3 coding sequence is TGTGCCAGCAGCTTTACTCCGACGGGAACTGTCTCCTACGAGCAGTACTTC. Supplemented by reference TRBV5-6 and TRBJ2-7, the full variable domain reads DAGVTQSPTHLIKTRGQQVTLRCSPKSGHDTVSWYQQALGQGPQFIFQYYEEEERQRGNFPDRFSGHQFPNYSSELNVNALLLGDSALYLCASSFTPTGTVSYEQYFGPGTRLTVT.

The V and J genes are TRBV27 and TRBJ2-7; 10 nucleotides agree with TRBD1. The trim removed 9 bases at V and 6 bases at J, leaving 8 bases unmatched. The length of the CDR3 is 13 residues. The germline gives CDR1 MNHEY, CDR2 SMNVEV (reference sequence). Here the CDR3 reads CARTGTGVFEQYF. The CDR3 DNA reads TGTGCCAGGACCGGGACAGGGGTTTTCGAGCAGTACTTC.

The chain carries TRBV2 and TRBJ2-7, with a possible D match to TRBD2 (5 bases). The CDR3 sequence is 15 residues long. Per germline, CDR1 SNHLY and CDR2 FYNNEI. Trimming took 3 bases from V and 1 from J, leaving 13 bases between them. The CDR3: CASSDAGFASYEQYF. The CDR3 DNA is TGTGCCAGCAGTGACGCGGGTTTTGCTTCCTACGAGCAGTACTTC.

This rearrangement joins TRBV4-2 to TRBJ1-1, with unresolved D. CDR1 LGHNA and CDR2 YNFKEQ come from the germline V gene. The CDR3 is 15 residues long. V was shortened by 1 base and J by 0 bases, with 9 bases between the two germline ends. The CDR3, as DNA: TGTGCCAGCAGCCAAGGACACGATATGAACACTGAAGCTTTCTTT. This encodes CASSQGHDMNTEAFF.

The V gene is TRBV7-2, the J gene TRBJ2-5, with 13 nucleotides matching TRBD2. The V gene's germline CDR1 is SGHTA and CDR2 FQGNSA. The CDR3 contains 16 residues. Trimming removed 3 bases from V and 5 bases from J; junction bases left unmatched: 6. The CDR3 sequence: CASSFPGLAGAETQYF. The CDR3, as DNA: TGTGCCAGCAGCTTCCCAGGACTAGCGGGGGCCGAGACCCAGTACTTC.

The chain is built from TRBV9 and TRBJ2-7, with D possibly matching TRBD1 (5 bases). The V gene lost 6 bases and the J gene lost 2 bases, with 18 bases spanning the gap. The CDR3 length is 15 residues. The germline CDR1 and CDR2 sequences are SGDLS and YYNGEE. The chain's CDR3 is CASTKSYDRTYEQYF. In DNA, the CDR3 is TGTGCCAGCACCAAATCATACGACAGAACCTACGAGCAGTACTTC. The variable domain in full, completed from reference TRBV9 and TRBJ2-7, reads DSGVTQTPKHLITATGQRVTLRCSPRSGDLSVYWYQQSLDQGLQFLIQYYNGEERAKGNILERFSAQQFPDLHSELNLSSLELGDSALYFCASTKSYDRTYEQYFGPGTRLTVT.

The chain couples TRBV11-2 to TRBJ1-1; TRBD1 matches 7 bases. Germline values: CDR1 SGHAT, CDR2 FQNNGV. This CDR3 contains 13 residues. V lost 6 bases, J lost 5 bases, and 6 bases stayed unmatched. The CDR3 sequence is CASRYAGGTEAFF. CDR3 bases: TGTGCCAGCAGATATGCAGGGGGGACTGAAGCTTTCTTT.

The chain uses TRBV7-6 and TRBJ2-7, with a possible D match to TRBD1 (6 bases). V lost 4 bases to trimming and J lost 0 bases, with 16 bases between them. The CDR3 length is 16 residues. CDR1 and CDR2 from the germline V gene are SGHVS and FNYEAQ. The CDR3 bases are TGTGCCAGCAGCTCGCCTTCGACAGGCGACTCCTACGAGCAGTACTTC. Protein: CASSSPSTGDSYEQYF.

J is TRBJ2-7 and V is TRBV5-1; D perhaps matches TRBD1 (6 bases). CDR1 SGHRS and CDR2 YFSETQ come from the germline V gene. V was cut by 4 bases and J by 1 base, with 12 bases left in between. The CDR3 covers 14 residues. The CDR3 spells CASSQQGGSYEQYF. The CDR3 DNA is TGCGCCAGCAGCCAACAGGGCGGTTCCTACGAGCAGTACTTC.

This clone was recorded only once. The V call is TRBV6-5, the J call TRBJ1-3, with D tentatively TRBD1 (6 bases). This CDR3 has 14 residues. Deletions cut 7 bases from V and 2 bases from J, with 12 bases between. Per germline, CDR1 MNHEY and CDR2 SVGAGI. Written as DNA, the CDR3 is TGTGCCAGCATCTCGAGACAGGCTGGAAACACCATATATTTT. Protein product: CASISRQAGNTIYF.